In this sample, the clone carrying this TCR beta chain turned up many times. Its specificity is not known. An end of the junction differs from the germline gene, which may be a read error. TCRbeta library preparation incorporated unique molecular identifiers. TCRdb called the PCR reads again in MiXCR, with one record for every CDR3 protein. The top ten clones hold approximately 5% of a sample with roughly 790,000 distinct CDR3 sequences, approximately 15% of them seen once. The sample comes from a study of T-cell reconstitution after alpha-beta-depleted transplantation in children. This CDR3 spans 11 amino acids. CDR1 and CDR2 from the germline V gene are SGHRS and YFSETQ. Broader study findings: Expanded graft clones, several hundred of them, were reportedly the source of alpha-beta T cells about two months after transplant. High day-60 TCRbeta diversity in some patients came from surviving recipient T cells and thymic progenitors. From newly produced T cells came most of the T-cell counts and diversity one year after transplant.

This chain uses TRBV5-1 with TRBJ2-5; D is unresolved. The origin of this receptor is a male patient younger than 18 who had a stem cell transplant for acute lymphoblastic leukemia, so the T cells may come from the graft donor. This sample comprised PBMCs, mostly from graft donor cells, obtained 360 days after TCRalphabeta/CD19-depleted stem cell transplant. CDR3 residues: CASSLSETQYF. DNA for the CDR3: TGTGCCAGCAGCTTATCGGAGACCCAGTACTTC. Based on the CDR3 plus reference TRBV5-1 and TRBJ2-5, the full variable domain is KAGVTQTPRYLIKTRGQQVTLSCSPISGHRSVSWYQQTPGQGLQFLFEYFSETQRNKGNFPGRFSGRQFSNSRSEMNVSTLELGDSALYLCASSLSETQYFGPGTRLLVL.